This T cell receptor beta chain was obtained from a study of Ad26.COV2.S vaccination and SARS-CoV-2 variants. The overall study: Participants got Ad26.COV2.S intramuscularly, once or twice 56 days apart.

The data were produced by immunoSEQ multiplex PCR, yet TCRdb's version contains in-frame clones alone and is incomplete. This table holds under 550,000 clones, 75% to 95% found once. CDR3 length equals 13 residues. The germline CDR1 and CDR2 sequences are SQVTM and ANQGSEA. Germline trimming cut 6 bases from V and 3 bases from J; bases unmatched to any gene: 2. Treatment: roughly 18 received Ad26.COV2.S at low or high dose, single or two shots; 5 received placebo; per-sample allocation not given. Sampling was done on day 63 after the first vaccine or placebo injection. The receptor comes from a person aged 18-65 years who received the Ad26.COV2.S COVID-19 vaccine or a placebo. The chain carries TRBV29-1 and TRBJ1-5, with 10 bases fitting TRBD1. The sequenced sample was peripheral blood, obtained in a trial of Ad26.COV2.S vaccine versus placebo. The DNA for the CDR3 is TGCAGCGTCGGGACAGGGGTCAATCAGCCCCAGCATTTT. Amino acid sequence: CSVGTGVNQPQHF.